These 4 T cell receptor beta chains were sequenced from one sample in a study of post-analysis software for immune sequencing data. These receptors are not linked to any known antigen. Unique-molecular-identifier-tagged TCR beta cDNA libraries were used. Using its own MiXCR run on the PCR reads, TCRdb lists one record per CDR3 protein. This table has hundreds of thousands of distinct CDR3 sequences, roughly 29% appearing once. Findings of the study overall: In patients, TRBV5-6, TRBV5-1 and TRBV20-1 belonged to roughly five TRBV segments found more frequently than in controls.

Input material: blood. The receptors derive from a girl aged 5-17 years with multiple sclerosis.

The V gene is TRBV11-2, the J gene TRBJ2-1, with a tentative D call TRBD2 (5 bases). Trimming left V 5 bases short and J 4 bases short, with 15 bases between. Germline values: CDR1 SGHAT, CDR2 FQNNGV. CDR3 length: 15 residues. Written as DNA, the CDR3 is TGTGCCAGCAGCCTTAGCGCCGCCTTTTACAATGAGCAGTTCTTC. Amino acid sequence: CASSLSAAFYNEQFF. Using reference TRBV11-2 and TRBJ2-1 for the parts outside the CDR3, the full variable domain is EAGVAQSPRYKIIEKRQSVAFWCNPISGHATLYWYQQILGQGPKLLIQFQNNGVVDDSQLPKDRFSAERLKGVDSTLKIQPAKLEDSAVYLCASSLSAAFYNEQFFGPGTRLTVL.

This clonotype was recorded once. The CDR3 region has the DNA TGTGCCAGCAGCTCCCCCCTAGCGGGAGGGGTGCGCGCAGAGCAGTACTTC. This codes for CASSSPLAGGVRAEQYF. The rearrangement uses TRBV7-2 and TRBJ2-5, with 12 bases lining up with TRBD2. Losses at the gene ends were 4 bases for V and 11 bases for J; bases not matched to a gene: 17. CDR3 length: 17 amino acids. Germline V CDR1 and CDR2: SGHTA, FQGNSA.

The chain uses TRBV29-1 and TRBJ2-3; maybe TRBD1 (6 bases). This CDR3 has 12 amino acids. V was trimmed by 7 bases and J by 3 bases, leaving 11 bases between them. Germline assignment: CDR1 SQVTM and CDR2 ANQGSEA. CDR3 bases: TGCAGCGGCACAGGGTGGACAGATACGCAGTATTTT. It specifies CSGTGWTDTQYF.

This clonotype turned up a few times. The chain links TRBV5-1 to TRBJ2-3; D may be TRBD2 (5 bases). Germline V gene data show CDR1 as SGHRS and CDR2 as YFSETQ. V lost 0 bases and J lost 6, with 14 bases in between. This CDR3 spans 15 amino acids. The CDR3 DNA is TGCGCCAGCAGCTTGGGGGCGGGCCCCACGGATACGCAGTATTTT. Amino acids: CASSLGAGPTDTQYF.